The 6 T cell receptor beta chains below come from one sample, sequenced in a study of lymphopenia after photon versus proton radiotherapy. Method: immunoSEQ multiplex PCR; TCRdb's copy keeps in-frame clones and lacks some. In the table there are some 70,000 clones, 87% of which are singletons. This material consisted of peripheral blood, taken from a patient treated with proton-based radiotherapy. The receptors shown here come from a man at least 80 years old with esophageal cancer.

This chain connects TRBV5-6 to TRBJ2-5, with 10 positions matching TRBD2. The germline CDR1 and CDR2 sequences are SGHDT and YYEEEE. The CDR3 is made up of 15 amino acids. V shed 0 bases, J shed 3 bases, and the junction held 2 bases outside the gene matches. The DNA of the CDR3 is TGTGCCAGCAGCTTGGTTAGCGGGGGGAAAGAGACCCAGTACTTC. This gives the protein CASSLVSGGKETQYF. The whole variable domain, remainder taken from reference TRBV5-6 and TRBJ2-5, is DAGVTQSPTHLIKTRGQQVTLRCSPKSGHDTVSWYQQALGQGPQFIFQYYEEEERQRGNFPDRFSGHQFPNYSSELNVNALLLGDSALYLCASSLVSGGKETQYFGPGTRLLVL.

In DNA, the CDR3 is TGTGCCAGCTCACTACAGGGGGCTTCCTACGAGCAGTACTTC. Its protein product is CASSLQGASYEQYF. The chain uses TRBV18 and TRBJ2-7; the match to TRBD1 covers 9 bases. Germline-derived CDR1 and CDR2 are KGHSH and LQKENI. Germline trimming cut 4 bases from V and 1 base from J; bases unmatched to any gene: 2. The CDR3 extends over 14 amino acids. The complete variable domain, with remaining parts taken from reference TRBV18 and TRBJ2-7, reads NAGVMQNPRHLVRRRGQEARLRCSPMKGHSHVYWYRQLPEEGLKFMVYLQKENIIDESGMPKERFSAEFPKEGPSILRIQQVVRGDSAAYFCASSLQGASYEQYFGPGTRLTVT.

This CDR3 is CASSFGEETQYF. The CDR3 nucleotides read TGTGCCAGCAGCTTTGGGGAGGAGACCCAGTACTTC. This chain links TRBV7-9 with TRBJ2-5; TRBD2 is a possible D gene (5 bases). CDR1 SEHNR and CDR2 FQNEAQ come from the germline V gene (reference sequence). The CDR3 totals 12 residues. Trimming stripped 3 bases from V and 5 bases from J, with 7 bases between.

As for this clone: An end of the junction differs from the germline gene, which may be a read error. The chain is built from TRBV7-7 and TRBJ2-1, with a tentative D call TRBD1 (6 bases). The CDR3 has 15 amino acids. Per germline, CDR1 SSHAT and CDR2 FNYEAQ (reference sequence). CDR3 sequence (DNA): TGTGCTAGCAGCTTCGATGGGGGCGCCCACAATGAGCAGTTCTTC. It is translated as CASSFDGGAHNEQFF.

This chain connects TRBV7-6 to TRBJ1-3; D might be TRBD1 (5 bases). V was shortened by 5 bases and J by 0 bases, with 17 bases between the two germline ends. The CDR3 is made up of 17 amino acids. Germline CDR1 and CDR2: SGHVS and FNYEAQ. CDR3 loop: CASSPRTGTFSGNTIYF. The CDR3, as DNA: TGTGCCAGCAGCCCCCGCACAGGCACATTCTCTGGAAACACCATATATTTT.

The chain carries TRBV6-5 and TRBJ2-3; D ambiguous. The V gene lost 8 bases and the J gene lost 0 bases, with 9 bases spanning the gap. CDR1 is MNHEY and CDR2 is SVGAGI in the germline V gene. The CDR3 runs to 13 residues. This chain's CDR3 is CASGLTSTDTQYF. As DNA, the CDR3 is TGTGCCAGCGGCCTGACTAGCACAGATACGCAGTATTTT.